The sequence of this T cell receptor (beta chain) was determined in a study of cytomegalovirus exposure and HLA in healthy donors (dated by TCRdb to 2016 to 2017). As for the study more broadly: An earlier analysis of a few hundred of the donors reported around 280 Gb of sequence data and 117 million unique TCR beta sequences obtained from about 180 million T cells. In addition to the first cohort of 666 subjects, a separate validation cohort of approximately 110 different subjects was used. In the later analysis, no new phenotypic data were used to find candidate immune exposures; instead, reliance was placed on TCR beta sequences and their occurrence across donors. Both class I and class II loci were covered by HLA typing, at four-digit resolution. Donor age, sex, ethnicity and CMV serostatus were collected together with the repertoire data. The study was designed to test whether signatures of past pathogen exposure could be identified by cataloging public T cell receptors. On average, approximately 250,000 unique TCR beta nucleotide sequences were sequenced per donor among more than 350 genotyped donors of the cohort, with 15% to 20% of those sequences being non-productive. A later analysis re-examined previously published TCR beta repertoires from roughly 720 donors and added high-resolution HLA genotyping to investigate patterns of TCR occurrence. Of the roughly 430 genotyped donors, about 80% fell in the genetic ancestry cluster associated with self-reported Caucasian donors. The study profiled the T cell repertoires of 666 subjects by immunosequencing and related them to cytomegalovirus serostatus. A later genetic analysis used genome-wide SNP genotypes for about 60% of the roughly 700 donors, treating that subset as a discovery cohort. All discovery cohort repertoires had been generated using a single sequencing platform. To predict cytomegalovirus infection status, the study combined high-throughput TCR immunosequencing, statistical association of individual TCRs with disease status, and machine learning. A few DR-DQ haplotypes were handled as single units for association and clustering because linkage in the cohort was strong. An earlier analysis of around 540 of the donors applied high-throughput TCR beta sequencing to assess whether each TCR beta V gene segment acted as functional or pseudogenic. Typing coverage varied by locus: about 629-640 donors for A, B, C, DRB1 and DQB1; under 550 for DQA1; over 600 for DPA1; around 450 for DPB1. Roughly 300 gigabases of sequencing data and around 87 million unique TCR sequences were included in an early release covering roughly 600 HLA-typed donors.

The CDR3 runs 18 residues from the cysteine to the phenylalanine. Only the CDR3 DNA stays, 54 bases, in frame from base 1. Germline trimming: 1 base from V, 8 bases from J; junction bases outside gene matches: 17. The germline V gene gives CDR1 as SQVTM and CDR2 as ANQGSEA. The library relied on the immunoSEQ multiplex PCR assay. A mixture of 60 forward primers for TCR Vbeta segments and 13 reverse primers for TCR Jbeta segments was used in the multiplex PCR. Amplification of the CDR3 region of rearranged TCR beta genes was performed with a multiplex PCR assay on genomic DNA. On the Illumina HiSeq System, the amplified TCR beta libraries were sequenced as 87-base-pair reads. The source study handled its data this way. Across the roughly 600 repertoires, a later analysis counted tens of millions of unique TCR beta chains, approximately 10 million of which were shared by at least two donors. A nearest-neighbor algorithm error-corrected the raw reads and collapsed the reads into unique sequences, merging closely related sequences to remove PCR and sequencing errors. CDR3 sequences were aligned to IMGT reference sequences to assign V, D and J gene segments. For a sequence to be retained, a match of at least six nucleotides was required to both a V gene segment and a J gene segment. A rearrangement was called productive if the CDR3 had no stop codons and remained in frame with V and J, and every other rearrangement was called non-productive. Following IMGT convention, CDR3 was defined as the stretch from the second conserved V-encoded cysteine to the conserved J-encoded phenylalanine. The earlier analysis of 500 to 600 of the donors excluded sequences that lacked an unambiguous match to a single V gene segment. An earlier analysis of 450 to 650 of the donors called V segments functional above 56.7% productive rearrangements and segregating when the between-donor standard deviation exceeded 5%. A statistical classification framework was developed to diagnose cytomegalovirus status using the catalog of TCR beta chain sequences. In a later analysis, TCR nucleotide sequences were compared against IMGT/GENE-DB human TR gene sequences so that V and J genes could be assigned. Using the TCRdist pipeline, a later analysis assigned CDR3 sequences along with most-parsimonious VDJ recombination scenarios. In a later analysis, every TCR beta chain was defined by the combination of its CDR3 amino acid sequence and its V-gene family, and reads without a unique V-gene family were dropped. To address suspected cross-contamination and a sequencing artifact, a later analysis removed over 500 highly shared, low-generation-probability nucleotide sequences. For each public chain, a later analysis derived a clonal expansion index from normalized ranks of inferred template counts within each repertoire. In a later analysis, generation probabilities were computed using a VDJ recombination model fitted to out-of-frame rearrangements, and the results were checked against IGoR. A later analysis scored TCR-TCR, TCR-HLA and TCR-CMV co-occurrence with hypergeometric tests, applying a repertoire-size bias correction to TCR pairs. In a later analysis, false discovery rates were estimated by permuting HLA or CMV assignments 20 times. In a later analysis, co-occurring TCRs were grouped using DBSCAN, and TCRdist sequence similarity was added for clustering within HLA-allele-positive subsets. Repertoires with fewer than 30,000 or more than 120,000 public chains were left out of co-occurrence clustering, as were five repertoires with anomalous nucleotide sharing. TCRdb retrieved this table from immuneACCESS and kept in-frame rearrangements only. Not all clones are present; in checked studies, unresolved V genes account for under half, and no reason is known for the remainder. The V and J calls and the clone size are those of that table, but D and trimming were determined from the DNA. For this sample the table gives about 92,000 clones, of which 80% to 90% were detected only once. Together, the top ten hold around 5.2% of the sample.

The investigation overall reported the following: An earlier analysis of approximately 590 of the donors showed that most TCR beta V segments appeared in productive rearrangements either about 90% or about 30% of the time, which broadly matched IMGT annotations. Linkage disequilibrium might explain the correlated functional status among segregating V segments, but an unknown experimental factor could not be excluded. In a later analysis, most CMV-associated TCR beta chains were found to appear HLA-restricted, with HLA associations seemingly driven largely by CMV exposure. Some IMGT-functional V segments, including TRBV6-2 and TRBV6-3, could not be told apart with the 87-base-pair reads, so those segments were excluded. At a false discovery rate of 0.05, a later analysis linked under 20,000 TCR beta sequences to specific HLA alleles. According to a later genetic analysis, donors in an Asian-associated ancestry cluster had fewer N-insertions in productive TCRs than the approximately 670-donor mean. HLA typing was unavailable for some donors at each locus, so association tests used only the typed subset. Three of the identified cytomegalovirus-associated TCR beta chains were confirmed in vitro to be specific for cytomegalovirus antigens. Because counts were too low, 15 to 20 rarely observed V segments, including chromosome 9 orphons, were excluded from the earlier analysis of several hundred of the donors. Assigning TCR associations to individual alleles was difficult when HLA alleles, especially DR and DQ, strongly co-occurred. According to a later analysis, TCR association rates differed among HLA loci, with DRB1 alleles showing the most associated TCRs and HLA-C alleles showing the fewest. In a later analysis, HLA-associated TCR beta chains were found to be more clonally expanded and to have lower generation probabilities than equally common non-associated chains. This cohort had only TCR beta chains sequenced, and the lack of alpha or paired-chain data limited which features could be detected. A further reported finding was that TCR beta sequences accurately predicted the HLA-A and HLA-B alleles for most subjects in the first cohort. The study gave a list of roughly 150 TCR beta chains associated with cytomegalovirus. The classifier was reported to diagnose cytomegalovirus status with high specificity and sensitivity in both the original cohort and the validation cohort. The authors suggested that the approach could potentially be extended to other disease states and immunological phenotypes. Across donors, most TCR sequences were observed very rarely, whereas some public TCRs were present in many individuals. Several of the top co-occurrence clusters appeared to be linked to parvovirus B19, influenza, CMV and Epstein-Barr virus, according to a later analysis. The presence/absence analyses assumed that sequencing depth was roughly uniform across donors, and that assumption may not be true. A cluster of highly shared sequence variants was judged likely to represent a technical artifact of the sequencing pipeline. An association between a missense DCLRE1C variant and V-gene and J-gene trimming of TCR beta chains was found in a later genetic analysis and replicated in an independent cohort. The only immune exposure information available for the cohort was CMV serostatus.

Concerning this clone itself: It has no known antigen specificity. No base-level quality is on record; no much larger clone is a single base apart.

The cohort comprised approximately 700 healthy bone marrow donors. Cohort members were all nominally healthy when sampled, although unrecorded immune exposures were likely present. The donor tested CMV seropositive, placing the donor among the 290 or so seropositive members of the cohort. A peripheral blood sample was collected from each donor, and TCR beta sequencing was performed on peripheral blood mononuclear cells. Genomic DNA was extracted from the blood cell samples with the Qiagen DNeasy Blood Extraction Kit. This TCR came from a woman aged 18-29 years in good health and CMV-seropositive. Source material: PBMCs. Here the chain combines TRBV29-1 and TRBJ2-1, with TRBD2 identical over 10 junction bases. The DNA is as follows: TGCAGCGTTGAAGCCTGGGGGGCTAGCGGGAGAGCGGGGGATGAGCAGTTCTTC. Its translation reads: CSVEAWGASGRAGDEQFF.